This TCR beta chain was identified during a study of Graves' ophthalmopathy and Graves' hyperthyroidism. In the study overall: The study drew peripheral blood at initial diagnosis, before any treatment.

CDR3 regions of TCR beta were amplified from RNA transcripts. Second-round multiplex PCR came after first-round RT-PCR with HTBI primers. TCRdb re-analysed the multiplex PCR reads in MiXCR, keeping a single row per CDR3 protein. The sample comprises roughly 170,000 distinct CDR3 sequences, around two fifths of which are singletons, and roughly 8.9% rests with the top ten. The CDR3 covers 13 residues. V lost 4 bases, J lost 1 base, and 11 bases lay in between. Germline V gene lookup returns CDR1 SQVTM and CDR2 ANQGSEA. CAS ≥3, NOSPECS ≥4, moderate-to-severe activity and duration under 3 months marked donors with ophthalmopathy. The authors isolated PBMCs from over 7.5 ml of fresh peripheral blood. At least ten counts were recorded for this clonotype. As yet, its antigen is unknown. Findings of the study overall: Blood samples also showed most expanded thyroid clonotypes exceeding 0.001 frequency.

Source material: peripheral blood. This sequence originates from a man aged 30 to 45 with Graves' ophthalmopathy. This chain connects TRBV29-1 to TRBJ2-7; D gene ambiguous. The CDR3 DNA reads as TGCAGCGTTGTCTCGCAGTGGTCCTACGAGCAGTACTTC. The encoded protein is CSVVSQWSYEQYF.